This T cell receptor beta chain was recovered during a study of OX40 agonist ivuxolimab in advanced cancers. The ends were cut back, 3 bases at V and 1 base at J, with 13 bases in the middle. There are 16 residues in the CDR3. The germline V gene has CDR1 MGHRA and CDR2 YSYEKL. This table comes from immunoSEQ multiplex PCR, and its TCRdb copy is limited to in-frame clones, with some not included. The sample carries about 20,000 clones, just over 85% recorded once. This chain uses TRBV4-1 with TRBJ2-4; D unclear. This receptor was obtained from an adult with an advanced solid tumor such as melanoma, head and neck, liver or kidney cancer. The input for sequencing was CD4+ or CD8+ T cells sorted from blood, taken in a trial of the OX40 agonist ivuxolimab. CDR3 in DNA: TGCGCCAGCAGCCATCTTTCGCTGGCCGCCAAAAACATTCAGTACTTC. Translating gives CASSHLSLAAKNIQYF.